This T cell receptor beta chain stems from a study of blood T cell repertoires in COVID-19. Whole-study context: PBMCs, B-cell-depleted T cells, or T cells provided the cDNA or gDNA that made up the material.

Authors' methods: Reference gene primer amplification gave nucleated cell count estimates. This table comes from immunoSEQ multiplex PCR, and its TCRdb copy is limited to in-frame clones, with some not included. That table supplies the V and J calls and clone size; D and trimming were determined from the DNA. The table records approximately 69,000 clones, less than 85% of them present only once. Between the trimmed V and J ends, which lost 8 bases and 3 bases, there was a span of 8 bases. The CDR3 extends over 12 amino acids. Germline assignment: CDR1 SEHNR and CDR2 FQNEAQ (reference sequence). The chain recombines TRBV7-9 with TRBJ1-3; the D is unclear. What was sequenced was peripheral blood. The sequence came from a woman aged 80 or older with acute or convalescent COVID-19. CDR3 coding DNA: TGTGCCAGCCACGGCGGTGGAAACACCATATATTTT. Translating it yields CASHGGGNTIYF.